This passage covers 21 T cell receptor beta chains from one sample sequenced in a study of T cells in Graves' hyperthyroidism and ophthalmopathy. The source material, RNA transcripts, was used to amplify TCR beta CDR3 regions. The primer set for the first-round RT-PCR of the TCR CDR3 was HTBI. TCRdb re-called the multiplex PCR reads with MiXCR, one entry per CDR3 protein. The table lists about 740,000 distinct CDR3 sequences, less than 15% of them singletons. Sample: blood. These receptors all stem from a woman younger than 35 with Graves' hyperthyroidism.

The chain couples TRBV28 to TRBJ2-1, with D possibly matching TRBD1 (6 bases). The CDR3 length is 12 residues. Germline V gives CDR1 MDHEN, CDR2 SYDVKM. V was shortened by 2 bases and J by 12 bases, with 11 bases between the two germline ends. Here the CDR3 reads CASSLAGVRQFF. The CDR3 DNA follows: TGTGCCAGCAGTTTAGCAGGGGTGAGGCAGTTCTTC.

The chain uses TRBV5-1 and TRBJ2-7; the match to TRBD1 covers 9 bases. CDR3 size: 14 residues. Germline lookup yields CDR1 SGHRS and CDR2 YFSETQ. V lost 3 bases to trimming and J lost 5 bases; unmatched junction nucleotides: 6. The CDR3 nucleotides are TGCGCCAGCAGCTGGATGGGACAGGGCGACGAGCAGTACTTC. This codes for CASSWMGQGDEQYF.

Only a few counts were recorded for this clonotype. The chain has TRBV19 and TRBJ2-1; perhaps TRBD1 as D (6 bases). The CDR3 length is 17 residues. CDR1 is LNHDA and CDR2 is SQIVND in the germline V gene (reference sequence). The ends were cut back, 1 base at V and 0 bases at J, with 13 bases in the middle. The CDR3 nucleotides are TGTGCCAGTAGTATAGGGGTCGGACAGAGCTCCTACAATGAGCAGTTCTTC. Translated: CASSIGVGQSSYNEQFF.

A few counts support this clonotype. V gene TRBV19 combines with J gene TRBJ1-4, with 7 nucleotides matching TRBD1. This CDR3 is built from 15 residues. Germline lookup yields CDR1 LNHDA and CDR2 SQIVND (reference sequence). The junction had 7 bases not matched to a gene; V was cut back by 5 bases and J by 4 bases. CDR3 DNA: TGTGCCAGTAGTTTCCGGGACAGCCGTAATGAAAAACTGTTTTTT. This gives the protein CASSFRDSRNEKLFF.

CDR3 loop: CASSLSGWGNQPQHF. DNA of the CDR3: TGTGCCAGCAGTTTATCGGGGTGGGGCAATCAGCCCCAGCATTTT. The chain uses TRBV27 and TRBJ1-5; D remains ambiguous. The V end was cut by 0 bases, the J end by 2 bases, with 8 bases between. Germline CDR1 is MNHEY and CDR2 is SMNVEV (reference sequence). The CDR3 loop spans 15 amino acids.

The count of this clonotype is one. The CDR3 region has the DNA TGTGCCAGCAAGTATACCCAACAGGGGACCTACAATGAGCAGTTCTTC. Protein sequence: CASKYTQQGTYNEQFF. The chain is built from TRBV27 and TRBJ2-1, with 7 nucleotides matching TRBD1. The germline CDR1 and CDR2 sequences are MNHEY and SMNVEV (reference sequence). CDR3 length: 16 amino acids. J lost 2 bases, V lost 7 bases, and 11 bases had no gene match.

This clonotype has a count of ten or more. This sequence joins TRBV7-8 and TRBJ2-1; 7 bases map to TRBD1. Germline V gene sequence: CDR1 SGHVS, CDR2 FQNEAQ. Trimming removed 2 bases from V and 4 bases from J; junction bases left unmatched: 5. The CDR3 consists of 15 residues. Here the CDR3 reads CASSLRQGVYNEQFF. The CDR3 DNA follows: TGTGCCAGCAGCTTACGTCAGGGGGTGTACAATGAGCAGTTCTTC.

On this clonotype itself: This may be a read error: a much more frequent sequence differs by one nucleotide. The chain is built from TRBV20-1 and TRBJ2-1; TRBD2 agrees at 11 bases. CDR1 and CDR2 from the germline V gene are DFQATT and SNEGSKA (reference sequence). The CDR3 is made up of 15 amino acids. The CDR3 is CSANSGRASKVERFF. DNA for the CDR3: TGCAGTGCTAATAGCGGGAGGGCCAGCAAGGTTGAGCGGTTCTTC.

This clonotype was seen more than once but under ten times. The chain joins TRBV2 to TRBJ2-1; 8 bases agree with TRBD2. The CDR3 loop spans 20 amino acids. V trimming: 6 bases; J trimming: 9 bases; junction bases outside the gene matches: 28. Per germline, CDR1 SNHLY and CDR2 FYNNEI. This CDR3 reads CASRKREREKGGGIRIEQFF. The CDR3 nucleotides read TGTGCCAGCAGGAAGCGAGAGCGGGAGAAAGGCGGGGGTATTAGGATTGAGCAGTTCTTC.

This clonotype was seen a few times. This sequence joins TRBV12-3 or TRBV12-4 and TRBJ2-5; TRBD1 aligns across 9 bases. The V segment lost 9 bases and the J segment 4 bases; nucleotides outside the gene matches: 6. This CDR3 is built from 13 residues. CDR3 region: CASKQGAGETQYF. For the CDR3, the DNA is TGTGCCAGTAAACAGGGGGCTGGAGAGACCCAGTACTTC.

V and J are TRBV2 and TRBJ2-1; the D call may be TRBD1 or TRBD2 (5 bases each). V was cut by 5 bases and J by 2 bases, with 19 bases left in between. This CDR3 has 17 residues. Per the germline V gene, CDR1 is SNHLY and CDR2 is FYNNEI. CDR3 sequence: CASSYSRGRQTYNEQFF. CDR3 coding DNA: TGTGCCAGCAGTTACTCGAGGGGCCGGCAAACCTACAATGAGCAGTTCTTC. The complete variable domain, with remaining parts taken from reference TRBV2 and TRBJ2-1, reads EPEVTQTPSHQVTQMGQEVILRCVPISNHLYFYWYRQILGQKVEFLVSFYNNEISEKSEIFDDQFSVERPDGSNFTLKIRSTKLEDSAMYFCASSYSRGRQTYNEQFFGPGTRLTVL.

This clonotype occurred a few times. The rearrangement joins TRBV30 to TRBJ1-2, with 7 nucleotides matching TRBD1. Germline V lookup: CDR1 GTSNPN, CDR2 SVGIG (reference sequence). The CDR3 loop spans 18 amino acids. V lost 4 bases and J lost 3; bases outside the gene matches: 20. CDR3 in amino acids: CAWNPRGQLTITHYGYTF. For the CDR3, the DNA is TGTGCCTGGAACCCACGGGGACAGCTTACTATTACACACTATGGCTACACCTTC.

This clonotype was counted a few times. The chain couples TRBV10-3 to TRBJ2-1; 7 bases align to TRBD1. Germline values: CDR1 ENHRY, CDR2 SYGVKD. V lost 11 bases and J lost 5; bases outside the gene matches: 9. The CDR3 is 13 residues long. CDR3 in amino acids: CALGQLKNNEQFF. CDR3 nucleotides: TGTGCCTTGGGACAGCTAAAGAACAATGAGCAGTTCTTC.

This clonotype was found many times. Here the CDR3 DNA reads TGCGCCAGCAGCCAACGGACCGTGCGTTCCAACTATGGCTACACCTTC. It is translated as CASSQRTVRSNYGYTF. The genes are TRBV4-3 and TRBJ1-2; no reliable D call. CDR1 LGHNA and CDR2 YSLEER come from the germline V gene. This CDR3 region has 16 residues. Trimming removed 2 bases from V and 2 bases from J, with 15 bases in between.

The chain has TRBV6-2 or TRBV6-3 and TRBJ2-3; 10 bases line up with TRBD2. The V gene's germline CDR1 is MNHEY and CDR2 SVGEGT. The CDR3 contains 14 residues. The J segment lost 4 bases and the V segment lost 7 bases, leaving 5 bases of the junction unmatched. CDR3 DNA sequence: TGTGCCAGCACCCAGCTAGCGGGAGCAGATACGCAGTATTTT. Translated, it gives CASTQLAGADTQYF.

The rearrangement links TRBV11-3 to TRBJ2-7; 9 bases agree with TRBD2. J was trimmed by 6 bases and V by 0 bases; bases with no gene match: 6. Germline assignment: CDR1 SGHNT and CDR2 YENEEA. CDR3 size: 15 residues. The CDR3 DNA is TGTGCCAGCAGCTTAGATTTGGCGGGAGGGCCCGAGCAGTACTTC. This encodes CASSLDLAGGPEQYF.

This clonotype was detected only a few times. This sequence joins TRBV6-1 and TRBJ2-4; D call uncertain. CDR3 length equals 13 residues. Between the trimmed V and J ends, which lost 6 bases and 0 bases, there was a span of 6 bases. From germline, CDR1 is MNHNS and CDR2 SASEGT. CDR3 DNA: TGTGCCAGCAGGGACCCAGCCAAAAACATTCAGTACTTC. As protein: CASRDPAKNIQYF.

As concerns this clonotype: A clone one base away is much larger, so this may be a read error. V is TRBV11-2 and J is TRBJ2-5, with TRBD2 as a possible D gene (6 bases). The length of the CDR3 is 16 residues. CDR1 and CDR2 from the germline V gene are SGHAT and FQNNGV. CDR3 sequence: CASGLAVWEDQETQYF. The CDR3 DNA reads TGTGCCAGCGGCTTAGCGGTCTGGGAAGACCAAGAGACCCAGTACTTC. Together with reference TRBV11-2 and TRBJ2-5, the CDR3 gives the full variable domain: EAGVAQSPRYKIIEKRQSVAFWCNPISGHATLYWYQQILGQGPKLLIQFQNNGVVDDSQLPKDRFSAERLKGVDSTLKIQPAKLEDSAVYLCASGLAVWEDQETQYFGPGTRLLVL.

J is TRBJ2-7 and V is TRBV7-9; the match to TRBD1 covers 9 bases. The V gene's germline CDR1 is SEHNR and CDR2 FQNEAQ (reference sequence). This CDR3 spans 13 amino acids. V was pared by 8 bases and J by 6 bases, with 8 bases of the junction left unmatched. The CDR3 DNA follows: TGTGCCAGCGGCCGGGACAGGGCCTCCGAGCAGTACTTC. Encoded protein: CASGRDRASEQYF.

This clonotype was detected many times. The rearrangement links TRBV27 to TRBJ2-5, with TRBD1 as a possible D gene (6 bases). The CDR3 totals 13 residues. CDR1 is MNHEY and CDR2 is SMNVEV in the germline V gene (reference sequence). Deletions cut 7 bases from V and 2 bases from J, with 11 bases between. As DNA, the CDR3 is TGTGCCAGCAAAGGAGGACAGCAAGAGACCCAGTACTTC. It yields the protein CASKGGQQETQYF.

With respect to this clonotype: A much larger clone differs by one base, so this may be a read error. For the CDR3, the DNA is TGTGCCAGCAGCCAGCTGGGGTATGTGCGGGAGACCCAGTACTTC. Its translation is CASSQLGYVRETQYF. The rearrangement links TRBV28 to TRBJ2-5; D call uncertain. In germline, CDR1 is MDHEN, CDR2 SYDVKM. V lost 6 bases and J lost 5, with 19 bases in between. This CDR3 has 15 amino acids.